The 32 T cell receptor beta chains below were found in one sample sequenced in a study of response to subunit inactivated influenza vaccine. MiXCR, run by TCRdb on the RT-PCR reads, gives a single entry per CDR3 protein. The sample yields under 800,000 distinct CDR3 sequences, around 14% seen once. The material was PBMCs from blood, obtained less than 15 days before vaccination. The receptors were gathered from a man in his fifties or sixties who received an inactivated influenza vaccine.

This clonotype was detected only a few times. J is TRBJ1-2 and V is TRBV4-3; D not resolved. The germline V gene has CDR1 LGHNA and CDR2 YSLEER. The CDR3 runs to 14 residues. V was trimmed by 4 bases and J by 7 bases, leaving 16 bases between them. This chain's CDR3 is CASSPAGTRSGYTF. CDR3 DNA: TGCGCCAGCAGCCCTGCGGGAACTAGGAGTGGCTACACCTTC.

This clonotype was counted a few times. The chain couples TRBV12-3 or TRBV12-4 to TRBJ1-1; D ambiguous. CDR3 size: 12 residues. V shed 5 bases and J shed 3 bases, with 7 bases lying between them. The CDR3 here is CASSGVYTEAFF. Here the CDR3 DNA reads TGTGCCAGCAGTGGCGTTTACACTGAAGCTTTCTTT.

There are many counts of this clonotype. The V gene is TRBV7-2, the J gene TRBJ2-2; D gene unclear. This CDR3 has 13 amino acids. Between the trimmed V and J ends, which lost 4 bases and 1 base, there was a span of 4 bases. Germline V gene data show CDR1 as SGHTA and CDR2 as FQGNSA. In DNA form, the CDR3 reads TGTGCCAGCAGCTCCCGGAACACCGGGGAGCTGTTTTTT. It translates to CASSSRNTGELFF.

The V and J genes are TRBV7-9 and TRBJ2-7; no clear D. The CDR3 is 14 amino acids. Trimming removed 1 base from V and 8 bases from J, with 15 bases in between. In germline, CDR1 is SEHNR, CDR2 FQNEAQ (reference sequence). This CDR3 reads CASSLGLGIGKQYF. The CDR3 bases are TGTGCCAGCAGCTTAGGGTTGGGTATTGGTAAGCAGTACTTC.

This clonotype has a count of ten or more. The chain recombines TRBV14 with TRBJ2-7, with 10 nucleotides matching TRBD2. The germline V gene encodes CDR1 SGHDN and CDR2 FVKESK. V shed 0 bases and J 5 bases; nucleotides not matched to a gene: 4. The CDR3 loop spans 15 amino acids. In DNA, the CDR3 is TGTGCCAGCAGCCAAGATCGGCTAGCGGGAGACGAGCAGTACTTC. This encodes CASSQDRLAGDEQYF.

The chain links TRBV27 to TRBJ2-7, with TRBD1 matching 10 bases. The CDR3 is 14 amino acids. Germline CDR1 is MNHEY and CDR2 is SMNVEV (reference sequence). With 3 bases clipped from V and 9 bases from J, the junction kept 8 bases outside the gene matches. As DNA, the CDR3 is TGTGCCAGCAGTTTTCGGGACAGGGGAGTGTTGCAGTACTTC. Amino acids: CASSFRDRGVLQYF.

This clonotype was observed a handful of times. The rearrangement uses TRBV7-9 and TRBJ2-3; possibly TRBD2 for D (7 bases). The V and J ends lost 5 bases and 6 bases respectively, with 21 bases between them. The CDR3 has 16 residues. CDR1 SEHNR and CDR2 FQNEAQ come from the germline V gene (reference sequence). This CDR3 is CASSSGTQFQGDTQYF. CDR3 DNA: TGTGCCAGCAGCAGCGGGACACAATTTCAGGGGGATACGCAGTATTTT. Together with reference TRBV7-9 and TRBJ2-3, the CDR3 gives the full variable domain: DTGVSQNPRHKITKRGQNVTFRCDPISEHNRLYWYRQTLGQGPEFLTYFQNEAQLEKSRLLSDRFSAERPKGSFSTLEIQRTEQGDSAMYLCASSSGTQFQGDTQYFGPGTRLTVL.

This clonotype was recorded at least ten times. CDR3 protein: CASSPLTSGNQETQYF. Written as DNA, the CDR3 is TGTGCCAGCAGCCCTCTGACTAGCGGGAATCAAGAGACCCAGTACTTC. This chain links TRBV7-8 with TRBJ2-5, with 11 bases matching TRBD2. The V gene's germline CDR1 is SGHVS and CDR2 FQNEAQ. The CDR3 runs 16 residues. V lost 5 bases to trimming and J lost 2 bases; unmatched junction nucleotides: 7.

This clonotype occurred a few times. The gene calls are TRBV18 and TRBJ1-3; 7 nucleotides agree with TRBD1. The CDR3 spans 15 residues. Germline V lookup: CDR1 KGHSH, CDR2 LQKENI. J was trimmed by 0 bases and V by 3 bases; bases with no gene match: 2. This CDR3 is CASSPRDSSGNTIYF. CDR3 bases: TGTGCCAGCTCACCGAGGGACAGCTCTGGAAACACCATATATTTT.

This chain joins TRBV28 and TRBJ2-1; D unclear. V dropped 6 bases and J dropped 0 bases, with 12 bases sitting between them. The CDR3 consists of 15 residues. Germline V lookup: CDR1 MDHEN, CDR2 SYDVKM. Here the CDR3 reads CASSYFRSSYNEQFF. In nucleotides, the CDR3 is TGTGCCAGCAGCTACTTCCGCAGCTCCTACAATGAGCAGTTCTTC.

V is TRBV19 and J is TRBJ1-5; no reliable D call. Per germline, CDR1 LNHDA and CDR2 SQIVND (reference sequence). The V end lost 3 bases, the J end lost 1 base, and 10 bases lay between the germline ends. This CDR3 spans 15 amino acids. CDR3 sequence reads: CASSIVFGSNQPQHF. CDR3 in DNA: TGTGCCAGTAGTATCGTTTTTGGCAGCAATCAGCCCCAGCATTTT. The whole variable domain, remainder taken from reference TRBV19 and TRBJ1-5, is DGGITQSPKYLFRKEGQNVTLSCEQNLNHDAMYWYRQDPGQGLRLIYYSQIVNDFQKGDIAEGYSVSREKKESFPLTVTSAQKNPTAFYLCASSIVFGSNQPQHFGDGTRLSIL.

The V call is TRBV6-1, the J call TRBJ2-3; D gene ambiguous. Trimming removed 3 bases from V and 0 bases from J, with 10 bases in between. The CDR3 covers 15 residues. Germline V gene sequence: CDR1 MNHNS, CDR2 SASEGT. The CDR3 spells CASSDAAYSTDTQYF. In DNA form, the CDR3 reads TGTGCCAGCAGTGACGCGGCTTACAGCACAGATACGCAGTATTTT.

The sample holds a few counts of this clonotype. The chain links TRBV7-8 to TRBJ2-1, with 10 bases matching TRBD2. Germline CDR1 is SGHVS and CDR2 is FQNEAQ. After removal of 2 bases from V and 8 bases from J, the junction contained 6 bases not matched to a gene. This CDR3 spans 15 amino acids. In nucleotides, the CDR3 is TGTGCCAGCAGCTTATTCGCTAGCGGGGGCTATGAGCAGTTCTTC. It yields the protein CASSLFASGGYEQFF.

The chain combines TRBV20-1 with TRBJ2-3, with D possibly called TRBD1 or TRBD2 (6 bases each). The CDR3 runs to 17 residues. Looked up from germline, CDR1 is DFQATT and CDR2 is SNEGSKA (reference sequence). Trimming cost V 7 bases and J 0 bases, with 23 bases left between them. As DNA, the CDR3 is TGCAGTGGGGAGGCTAGCAGGGGAACTTATAGCACAGATACGCAGTATTTT. Its protein is CSGEASRGTYSTDTQYF.

This clonotype was detected only a few times. V gene TRBV28 combines with J gene TRBJ2-3; 9 bases line up with TRBD2. The CDR3 runs to 17 residues. The junction had 7 bases not matched to a gene; V was cut back by 3 bases and J by 0 bases. Germline values: CDR1 MDHEN, CDR2 SYDVKM. CDR3 DNA: TGTGCCAGCAGTTTTAGTGCGGCGGGGGGGAGCACAGATACGCAGTATTTT. Translation: CASSFSAAGGSTDTQYF.

This clonotype was seen a handful of times. The genes are TRBV5-1 and TRBJ2-1; TRBD2 agrees at 9 bases. V shed 4 bases, J shed 0 bases, and the junction held 5 bases outside the gene matches. CDR1 SGHRS and CDR2 YFSETQ come from the germline V gene. The CDR3 is 16 residues long. CDR3 sequence: CASSTLAGVSYNEQFF. DNA for the CDR3: TGCGCCAGCAGCACCTTAGCGGGAGTCTCCTACAATGAGCAGTTCTTC.

This clonotype was seen ten or more times. The V call is TRBV4-2, the J call TRBJ2-1; D may correspond to TRBD1 or TRBD2 (5 bases each). CDR1 LGHNA and CDR2 YNFKEQ come from the germline V gene. V lost 4 bases, J lost 3 bases, and 22 bases lay in between. This CDR3 has 18 amino acids. DNA for the CDR3: TGTGCCAGCAGCCGTTTTAGGGGTAGCGCAGAATACTACAATGAGCAGTTCTTC. Its protein is CASSRFRGSAEYYNEQFF.

V gene TRBV5-4 combines with J gene TRBJ2-2, with 7 bases fitting TRBD1. CDR3 length equals 15 residues. V shed 2 bases and J 6 bases; nucleotides not matched to a gene: 7. The germline gives CDR1 SGHNT, CDR2 YYREEE (reference sequence). The CDR3, as DNA: TGTGCCAGCAGCTTCGGCAGGGGGTCCCCCGGGGAGCTGTTTTTT. Encoded protein: CASSFGRGSPGELFF.

This clonotype was detected a few times. The chain couples TRBV7-9 to TRBJ1-2; 11 positions agree with TRBD1. Germline loops: CDR1 SEHNR, CDR2 FQNEAQ (reference sequence). V lost 5 bases to trimming and J lost 6 bases; unmatched junction nucleotides: 5. The CDR3 is made up of 14 amino acids. The CDR3 region has the DNA TGTGCCAGCAGCCCAAGGACAGGGGGCAATGGCTACACCTTC. Protein product: CASSPRTGGNGYTF.

This clonotype was detected a few times. The chain combines TRBV25-1 with TRBJ2-1; 9 nucleotides line up with TRBD2. Germline V gene data show CDR1 as MGHDK and CDR2 as SYGVNS. After removal of 3 bases from V and 8 bases from J, the junction contained 17 bases not matched to a gene. CDR3 size: 18 residues. The CDR3 nucleotides are TGTGCCAGCAGTGATCCCGCTAAACTAGCGGGTTTTAGGGATGAGCAGTTCTTC. Translated: CASSDPAKLAGFRDEQFF.

This clonotype was observed a handful of times. The genes are TRBV20-1 and TRBJ2-3, with D tentatively TRBD1 (5 bases). This CDR3 is built from 15 residues. Germline assignment: CDR1 DFQATT and CDR2 SNEGSKA (reference sequence). With 3 bases removed from V and 1 base from J, the gap between germline ends came to 14 bases. CDR3 loop: CSASLPTDRTDTQYF. CDR3 in DNA: TGCAGTGCTAGTCTCCCGACAGATCGCACAGATACGCAGTATTTT.

This clonotype was picked up many times. The genes are TRBV12-3 or TRBV12-4 and TRBJ2-1; 8 bases match TRBD2. V lost 5 bases and J lost 5; bases outside the gene matches: 8. CDR3 size: 15 residues. CDR3 nucleotide sequence: TGTGCCAGCAGTAAGAGCCGGGGGGGGGACAATGAGCAGTTCTTC. It codes for CASSKSRGGDNEQFF.

This chain links TRBV19 with TRBJ2-7, with D possibly TRBD2 on 6 matching bases. Trimming shortened V by 6 bases and J by 1 base, and 16 bases separated the two germline ends. Germline values: CDR1 LNHDA, CDR2 SQIVND (reference sequence). This CDR3 has 15 residues. CDR3 region: CASSPGEGLSYEQYF. Here the CDR3 DNA reads TGTGCCAGTAGCCCGGGAGAGGGCCTTTCCTACGAGCAGTACTTC.

CDR3 sequence: CASSRRLGLAKNIQYF. The CDR3 DNA reads TGTGCCAGCAGTAGGCGGCTCGGGCTAGCCAAAAACATTCAGTACTTC. The rearrangement joins TRBV27 to TRBJ2-4; D is unresolved. The CDR3 consists of 16 residues. The germline V gene has CDR1 MNHEY and CDR2 SMNVEV (reference sequence). With 5 bases removed from V and 0 bases from J, the gap between germline ends came to 14 bases.

CDR3 loop: CSVERQQQETQYF. The CDR3 DNA reads as TGCAGCGTTGAACGCCAGCAACAAGAGACCCAGTACTTC. The chain recombines TRBV29-1 with TRBJ2-5; no clear D gene. This CDR3 is 13 amino acids long. CDR1 SQVTM and CDR2 ANQGSEA come from the germline V gene. The V gene lost 2 bases and the J gene lost 2 bases, with 9 bases spanning the gap.

This clonotype was observed many times. The chain carries TRBV5-1 and TRBJ1-6, with D perhaps TRBD1 (5 bases). The CDR3 consists of 14 residues. V was clipped by 1 base and J by 10 bases, with 12 bases between them. Germline-derived CDR1 and CDR2 are SGHRS and YFSETQ. The CDR3 sequence is CASSLQGAESPLHF. The CDR3 DNA reads TGCGCCAGCAGCTTGCAAGGGGCAGAGTCACCCCTCCACTTT.

V and J are TRBV2 and TRBJ1-6; D possibly corresponds to TRBD1 (6 bases). This CDR3 comprises 13 residues. CDR1 is SNHLY and CDR2 is FYNNEI in the germline V gene. Trimming removed 4 bases at V and 9 bases at J, with 10 bases between. The CDR3 sequence is CASSAGRGSPLHF. The CDR3 bases are TGTGCCAGCAGTGCCGGCAGGGGTTCACCCCTCCACTTT. The full variable domain, its missing parts supplied by reference TRBV2 and TRBJ1-6, is EPEVTQTPSHQVTQMGQEVILRCVPISNHLYFYWYRQILGQKVEFLVSFYNNEISEKSEIFDDQFSVERPDGSNFTLKIRSTKLEDSAMYFCASSAGRGSPLHFGNGTRLTVT.

This chain links TRBV2 with TRBJ2-1; 10 positions agree with TRBD1. The CDR3 has 15 amino acids. V lost 4 bases and J lost 7; bases outside the gene matches: 7. Germline CDR1 and CDR2: SNHLY and FYNNEI. As DNA, the CDR3 is TGTGCCAGCAGTGGGAGACAGGGGGCTCGTAATGAGCAGTTCTTC. Residues: CASSGRQGARNEQFF.

The rearrangement uses TRBV6-1 and TRBJ2-5; D possibly uses TRBD1 or TRBD2 (5 bases each). CDR3 length: 15 amino acids. The germline V gene has CDR1 MNHNS and CDR2 SASEGT. The ends were cut back, 6 bases at V and 1 base at J, with 15 bases in the middle. The CDR3 nucleotides read TGTGCCAGCAGGGAAACCGGGACGGCCCAAGAGACCCAGTACTTC. This encodes CASRETGTAQETQYF.

This clonotype showed up just a few times. This CDR3 is CASSVLAEVDEQFF. The CDR3 DNA reads as TGTGCCAGCAGCGTTCTAGCGGAGGTAGATGAGCAGTTCTTC. The chain couples TRBV9 to TRBJ2-1, with TRBD2 matching 7 bases. This CDR3 has 14 residues. Germline V gene data show CDR1 as SGDLS and CDR2 as YYNGEE. V shed 2 bases and J 8 bases; nucleotides not matched to a gene: 7. The full variable domain, with the rest looked up from reference TRBV9 and TRBJ2-1, is DSGVTQTPKHLITATGQRVTLRCSPRSGDLSVYWYQQSLDQGLQFLIQYYNGEERAKGNILERFSAQQFPDLHSELNLSSLELGDSALYFCASSVLAEVDEQFFGPGTRLTVL.

This clonotype was picked up many times. The DNA of the CDR3 is TGCAGCGTTGGGTGGTCAGCCGCGAACACCGGGGAGCTGTTTTTT. This codes for CSVGWSAANTGELFF. The rearrangement links TRBV29-1 to TRBJ2-2; D is unresolved. This CDR3 region has 15 residues. Trimming cost V 4 bases and J 0 bases, with 12 bases left between them. CDR1 is SQVTM, CDR2 ANQGSEA, per germline.

This clonotype was detected once. An end of the junction does not agree with germline; a read error may underlie this. The chain carries TRBV7-9 and TRBJ2-1, with D unresolved. The V gene's germline CDR1 is SEHNR and CDR2 FQNEAQ (reference sequence). The CDR3 has 12 amino acids. DNA of the CDR3: TGTGCCAGTGTGGTCTCCTACAATGAGCATTTCTTC. This sequence encodes CASVVSYNEHFF.